A selection of T cell receptor beta chains follows, all from one sample in a study of T cells of healthy individuals. TCRdb re-called the 5' RACE reads with MiXCR, one entry per CDR3 protein. The sample includes approximately 52,000 distinct CDR3 sequences, over 12% of them seen just once. The receptors originated from a human donor in good health. Both conserved end residues are part of each CDR3. The D gene is left open where the match is weak. Some rows have no size entry. The others give once, few or many, or a class for an expanded clone.

TRBD1	TRBV10-3	many	TRBJ2-2	CAISEPGQGATGELFF	TGTGCCATCAGTGAGCCGGGACAGGGGGCTACCGGGGAGCTGTTTTTT
.	TRBV19	few	TRBJ2-3	CASDDGGRGFTDTQYF	TGTGCCAGCGATGATGGGGGACGGGGATTCACAGATACGCAGTATTTT
TRBD1	TRBV9	few	TRBJ1-2	CASSVAWTGGDYTF	TGTGCCAGCAGCGTAGCTTGGACAGGGGGCGACTACACCTTC
TRBD2	TRBV6-5	.	TRBJ2-1	CASSYSGLAGFNEQFF	TGTGCCAGCAGTTACTCGGGACTAGCGGGTTTCAATGAGCAGTTCTTC
.	TRBV19	few	TRBJ1-2	CASSIVGGEDYGYTF	TGTGCCAGTAGTATAGTCGGAGGGGAGGACTATGGCTACACCTTC
.	TRBV6-4	.	TRBJ1-1	CASSPGEGTEAFF	TGTGCCAGCTCTCCGGGGGAGGGCACTGAAGCTTTCTTT
.	TRBV25-1	many	TRBJ2-1	CASSGWGVNEQFF	TGTGCCAGCAGTGGTTGGGGGGTCAATGAGCAGTTCTTC
.	TRBV20-1	many	TRBJ1-1	CSAIVYTEAFF	TGCAGTGCTATCGTCTACACTGAAGCTTTCTTT
.	TRBV2	few	TRBJ1-1	CASTITLGRGWTEAFF	TGTGCCAGCACCATAACTCTCGGACGGGGGTGGACTGAAGCTTTCTTT
.	TRBV20-1	.	TRBJ1-3	CSARDSAGGSGNTIYF	TGCAGTGCTAGAGACTCGGCGGGGGGCTCTGGAAACACCATATATTTT
.	TRBV7-2	few	TRBJ2-5	CASSVGQETQYF	TGTGCCAGCAGCGTAGGGCAAGAGACCCAGTACTTC
TRBD2	TRBV7-9	many	TRBJ2-1	CASSLSGTSDDEQFF	TGTGCCAGCAGCTTATCCGGGACTAGCGACGATGAGCAGTTCTTC
TRBD1	TRBV5-6	few	TRBJ1-3	CASSWTGAGGNTIYF	TGTGCCAGCAGCTGGACAGGGGCCGGAGGAAACACCATATATTTT
TRBD1	TRBV5-6	many	TRBJ1-5	CASSLGQKNQPQHF	TGTGCCAGCAGCCTGGGACAGAAGAATCAGCCCCAGCATTTT
.	TRBV24-1	few	TRBJ2-3	CATSDLSGPDTQYF	TGTGCCACCAGTGATTTATCGGGCCCAGATACGCAGTATTTT
TRBD1	TRBV7-2	.	TRBJ2-1	CASSLGQGLQKKFF	TGTGCCAGCAGCCTGGGACAGGGACTCCAAAAAAAGTTCTTC
.	TRBV12-3/TRBV12-4	.	TRBJ2-3	CASSTSGPSTDTQYF	TGTGCCAGCAGCACGAGCGGGCCTAGCACAGATACGCAGTATTTT
TRBD2	TRBV6-5	few	TRBJ2-5	CASKIRRGGFETQYF	TGTGCCAGCAAAATTAGGCGGGGGGGCTTTGAGACCCAGTACTTC
.	TRBV11-2	.	TRBJ1-1	CASSLPLGMNTEAFF	TGTGCCAGCAGTCTACCCCTAGGGATGAACACTGAAGCTTTCTTT
TRBD2	TRBV5-1	few	TRBJ2-7	CASSLGGVPAYEQYF	TGCGCCAGCAGCCTCGGGGGGGTCCCAGCCTACGAGCAGTACTTC
.	TRBV3-1	few	TRBJ2-5	CASSQADGQETQYF	TGTGCCAGCAGCCAAGCTGACGGACAAGAGACCCAGTACTTC
.	TRBV9	few	TRBJ2-3	CASSLLGVPHTDTQYF	TGTGCCAGCAGCCTCCTCGGGGTTCCTCACACAGATACGCAGTATTTT